This TCR beta chain is from a study of blood T cell repertoires in COVID-19. The CDR3 consists of 14 residues. V was pared by 9 bases and J by 3 bases, with 14 bases between. Only in-frame clones appear in the TCRdb table, and some are missing; sequencing was by immunoSEQ multiplex PCR. The sample lists under 300,000 clones, around nine tenths occurring once. Residents of 24 US areas, aged roughly 18 to 89 years, made up the participants. Assignments of participants to cohorts depended upon their own reported clinical history. Sequencing was done on a sample of PBMCs or T cells enriched from blood (not recorded which). This receptor was obtained from a woman between 40 and 55 years old who had recovered from COVID-19. The chain couples TRBV23-1 to TRBJ2-2; weak D call: TRBD1 (6 bases). TRBV23-1 is annotated as an ORF whose role is uncertain. CDR3 bases: TGCGCCAGGCCTACAGGGCTGGACACCGGGGAGCTGTTTTTT. Amino acid sequence: CARPTGLDTGELFF.